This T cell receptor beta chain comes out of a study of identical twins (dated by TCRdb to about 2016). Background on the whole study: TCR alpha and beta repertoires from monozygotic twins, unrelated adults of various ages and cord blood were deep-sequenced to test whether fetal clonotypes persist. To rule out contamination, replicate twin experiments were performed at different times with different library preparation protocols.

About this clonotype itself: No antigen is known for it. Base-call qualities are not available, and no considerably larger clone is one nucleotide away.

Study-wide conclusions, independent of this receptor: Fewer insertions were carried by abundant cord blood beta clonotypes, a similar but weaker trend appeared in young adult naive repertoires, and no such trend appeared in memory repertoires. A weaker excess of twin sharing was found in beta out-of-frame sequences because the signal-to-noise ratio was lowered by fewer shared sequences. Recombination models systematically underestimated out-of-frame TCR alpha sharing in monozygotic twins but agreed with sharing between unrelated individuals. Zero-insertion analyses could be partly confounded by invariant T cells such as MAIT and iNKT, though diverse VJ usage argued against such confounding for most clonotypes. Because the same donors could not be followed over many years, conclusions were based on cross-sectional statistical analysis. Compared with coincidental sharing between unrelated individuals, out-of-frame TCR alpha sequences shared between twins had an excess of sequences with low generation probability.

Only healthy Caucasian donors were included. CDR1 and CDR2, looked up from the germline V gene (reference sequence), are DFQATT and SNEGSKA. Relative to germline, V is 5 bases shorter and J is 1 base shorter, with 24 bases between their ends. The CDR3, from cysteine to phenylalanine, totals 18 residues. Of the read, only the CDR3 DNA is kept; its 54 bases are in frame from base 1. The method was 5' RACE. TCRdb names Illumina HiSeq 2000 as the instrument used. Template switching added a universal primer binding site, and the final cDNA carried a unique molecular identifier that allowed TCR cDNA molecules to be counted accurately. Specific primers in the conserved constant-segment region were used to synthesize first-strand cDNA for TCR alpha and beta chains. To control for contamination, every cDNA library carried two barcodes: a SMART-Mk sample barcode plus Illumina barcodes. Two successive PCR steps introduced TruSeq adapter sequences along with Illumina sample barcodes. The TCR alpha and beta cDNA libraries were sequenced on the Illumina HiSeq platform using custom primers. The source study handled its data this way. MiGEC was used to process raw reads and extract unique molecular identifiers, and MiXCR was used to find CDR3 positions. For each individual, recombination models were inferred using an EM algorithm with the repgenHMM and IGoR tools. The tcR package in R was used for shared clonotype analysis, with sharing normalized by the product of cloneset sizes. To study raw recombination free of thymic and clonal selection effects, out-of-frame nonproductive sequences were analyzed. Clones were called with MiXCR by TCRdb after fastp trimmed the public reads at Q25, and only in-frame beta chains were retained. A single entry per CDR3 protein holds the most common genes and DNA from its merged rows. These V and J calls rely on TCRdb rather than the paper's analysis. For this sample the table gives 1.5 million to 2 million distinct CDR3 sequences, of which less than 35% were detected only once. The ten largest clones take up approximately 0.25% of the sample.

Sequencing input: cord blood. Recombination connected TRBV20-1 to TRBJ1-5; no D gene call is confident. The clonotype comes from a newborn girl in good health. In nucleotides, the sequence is TGCAGTGCTGATGCCCTAAAGACAAGGCTTTTAAGCAATCAGCCCCAGCATTTT. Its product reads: CSADALKTRLLSNQPQHF.